This T cell receptor beta chain was recovered during a study of vaccination effects on CD4 cells after COVID-19. Looking at the study overall: Participants were vaccinated with two doses of either the BNT162b2 or mRNA-1273 vaccine. The study obtained samples from a couple of convalescent patients 16 days and one week before vaccination.

A remark on this clone: The antigen is unknown.

Whole-study results and caveats: Spike-reactive clones present post-vaccine in convalescents were predominantly new vaccine-induced clones. Few convalescent patients and no early post-infection timepoints were included in the study.

The protocol was immunoSEQ multiplex PCR, while the TCRdb copy is restricted to in-frame clones and leaves out a portion. The table shows 20,000 to 30,000 clones, with 69% occurring only once. The CDR3 extends over 13 amino acids. V lost 5 bases and J lost 2; bases outside the gene matches: 2. Germline V lookup: CDR1 LNHDA, CDR2 SQIVND (reference sequence). Expansion of antigen-specific CD4+ T cells with viral peptide pools was carried out by the ViraFEST assay before sequencing. Following a roughly ten-day culture, CD4+ T cells were purified. The person had PCR-confirmed SARS-CoV-2 infection between March and December 2020.

This chain uses TRBV19 with TRBJ1-2, with TRBD1 matching over 7 bases. The receptor was isolated from a human donor who had a prior SARS-CoV-2 infection. The sample here was CD4+ T cells from PBMCs cultured with SARS-CoV-2 spike peptides, taken before COVID-19 vaccination. CDR3 sequence reads: CASSDRENYGYTF. The DNA for the CDR3 is TGTGCCAGTAGTGACAGGGAAAACTATGGCTACACCTTC.